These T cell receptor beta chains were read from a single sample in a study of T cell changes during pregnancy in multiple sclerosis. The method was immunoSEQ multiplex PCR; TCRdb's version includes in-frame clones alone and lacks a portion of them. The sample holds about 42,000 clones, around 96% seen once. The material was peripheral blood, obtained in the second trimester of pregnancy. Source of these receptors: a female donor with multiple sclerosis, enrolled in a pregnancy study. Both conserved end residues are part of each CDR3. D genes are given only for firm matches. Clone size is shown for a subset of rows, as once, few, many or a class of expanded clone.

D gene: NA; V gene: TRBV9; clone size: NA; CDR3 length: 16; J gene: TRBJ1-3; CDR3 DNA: TGTGCCAGCAGCCTCAGACCCTTTAGCACTGGAAACACCATATATTTT; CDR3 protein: CASSLRPFSTGNTIYF
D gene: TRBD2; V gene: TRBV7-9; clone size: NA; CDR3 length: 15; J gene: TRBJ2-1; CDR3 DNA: TGTGCCAGCAGACGGACTAGCGTTCCCTACAATGAGCAGTTCTTC; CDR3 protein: CASRRTSVPYNEQFF
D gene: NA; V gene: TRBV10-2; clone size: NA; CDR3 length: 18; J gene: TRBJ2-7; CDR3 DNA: TGCGCCAGCTCACCCTTCGCCGGGAGAGGGGCATGGTCCTACGAGCAGTACTTC; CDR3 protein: CASSPFAGRGAWSYEQYF
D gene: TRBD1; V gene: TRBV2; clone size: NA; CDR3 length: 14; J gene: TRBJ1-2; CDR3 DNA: TGTGCCAGCTCGACAGGGTATGTTGGCTATGGCTACACCTTC; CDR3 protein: CASSTGYVGYGYTF
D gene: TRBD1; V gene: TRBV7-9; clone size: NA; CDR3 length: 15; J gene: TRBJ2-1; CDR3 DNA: TGTGCCAGCAGCCGGACAGGGGGCCTGGACAATGAGCAGTTCTTC; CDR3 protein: CASSRTGGLDNEQFF
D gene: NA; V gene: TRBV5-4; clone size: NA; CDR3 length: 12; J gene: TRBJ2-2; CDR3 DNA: TGTGCCAGCATATCGGGGACCGGGGAGCTGTTTTTT; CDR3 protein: CASISGTGELFF
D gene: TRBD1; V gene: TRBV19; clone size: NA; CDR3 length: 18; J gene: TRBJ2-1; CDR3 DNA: TGTGCCAGTAGTATACTACAGGGGAAGGGGACAGATTACAATGAGCAGTTCTTC; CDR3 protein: CASSILQGKGTDYNEQFF
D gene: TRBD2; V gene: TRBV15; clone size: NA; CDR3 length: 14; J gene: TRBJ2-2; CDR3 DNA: TGTGCCACCAGCAGGACTAGCGGTACCGGGGAGCTGTTTTTT; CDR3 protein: CATSRTSGTGELFF
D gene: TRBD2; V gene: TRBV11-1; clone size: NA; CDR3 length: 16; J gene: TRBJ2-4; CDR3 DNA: TGTGCCAGCAGCACGGGACTAGCGGGTCCCAAAAACATTCAGTACTTC; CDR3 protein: CASSTGLAGPKNIQYF
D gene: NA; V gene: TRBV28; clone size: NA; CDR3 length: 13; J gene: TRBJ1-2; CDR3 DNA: TGTGCCAGCAGTCCCACAGGGAGCTATGGCTACACCTTC; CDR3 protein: CASSPTGSYGYTF
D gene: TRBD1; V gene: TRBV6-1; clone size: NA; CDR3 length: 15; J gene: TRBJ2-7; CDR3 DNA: TGTGCCAGCAGAGTACTCCGGGACAGATCCTACGAGCAGTACTTC; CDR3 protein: CASRVLRDRSYEQYF
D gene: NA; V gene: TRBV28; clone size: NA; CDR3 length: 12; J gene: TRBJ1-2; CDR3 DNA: TGTGCCAGCAGCCCCCCCGGCTATGGCTACACCTTC; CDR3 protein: CASSPPGYGYTF
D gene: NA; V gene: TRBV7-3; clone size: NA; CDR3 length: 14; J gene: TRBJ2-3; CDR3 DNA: TGTGCCAGCAGCCCCGGACAGAGCACAGATACGCAGTATTTT; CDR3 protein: CASSPGQSTDTQYF
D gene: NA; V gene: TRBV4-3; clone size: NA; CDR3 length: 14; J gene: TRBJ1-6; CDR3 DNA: TGCGCCAGCAGCCAATGGACAGCAAATTCACCCCTCCACTTT; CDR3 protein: CASSQWTANSPLHF
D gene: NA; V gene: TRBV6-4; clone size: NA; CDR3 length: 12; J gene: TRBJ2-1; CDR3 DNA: TGTGCCAGCAGTGATAACTCCAATGAGCAGTTCTTC; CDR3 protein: CASSDNSNEQFF
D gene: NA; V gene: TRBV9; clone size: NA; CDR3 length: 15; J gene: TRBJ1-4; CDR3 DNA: TGTGCCAGCAGCGTAGGGAACAGCCTTAATGAAAAACTGTTTTTT; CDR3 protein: CASSVGNSLNEKLFF
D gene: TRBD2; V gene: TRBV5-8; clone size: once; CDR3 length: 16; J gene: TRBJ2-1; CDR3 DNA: TGTGCCAGCAGCCCCGGGACTAGCGGGGGGTACAATGAGCAGTTCTTC; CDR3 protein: CASSPGTSGGYNEQFF
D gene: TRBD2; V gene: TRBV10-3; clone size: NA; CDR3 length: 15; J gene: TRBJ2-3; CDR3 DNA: TGTGCCATCAGTGAACTAGCGGGAGGTTCAGATACGCAGTATTTT; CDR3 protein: CAISELAGGSDTQYF
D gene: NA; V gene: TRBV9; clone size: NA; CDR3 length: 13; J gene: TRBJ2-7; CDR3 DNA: TGTGCCAGCAGCCCAGGACAGCACTACGAGCAGTACTTC; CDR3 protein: CASSPGQHYEQYF
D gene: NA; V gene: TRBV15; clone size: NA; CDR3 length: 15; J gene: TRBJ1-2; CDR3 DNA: TGTGCCACCAGCAGAGAACAGGGCTCTAACTATGGCTACACCTTC; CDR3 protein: CATSREQGSNYGYTF
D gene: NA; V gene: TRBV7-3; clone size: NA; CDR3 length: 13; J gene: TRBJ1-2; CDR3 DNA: TGTGCCAGCAGTCTGGACAGCAACTATGGCTACACCTTC; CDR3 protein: CASSLDSNYGYTF
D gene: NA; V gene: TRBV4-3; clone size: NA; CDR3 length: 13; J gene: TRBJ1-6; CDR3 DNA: TGCGCCAGCAGCCAAGACCTTAATTCACCCCTCCACTTT; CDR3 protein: CASSQDLNSPLHF
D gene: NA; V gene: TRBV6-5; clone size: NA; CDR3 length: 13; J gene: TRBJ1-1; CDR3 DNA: TGTGCCAGCAGGGGCAGGGGAATATCTGAAGCTTTCTTT; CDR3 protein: CASRGRGISEAFF
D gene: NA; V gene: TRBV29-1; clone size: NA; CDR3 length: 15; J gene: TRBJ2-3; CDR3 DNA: TGCAGCGTGGTACAGGGATTGGGGGGCACAGATACGCAGTATTTT; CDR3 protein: CSVVQGLGGTDTQYF
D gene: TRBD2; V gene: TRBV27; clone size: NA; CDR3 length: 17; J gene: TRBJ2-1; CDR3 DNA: TGTGCCAGCAGTTCCCTCTTACTAGCGGAGAGCTACAATGAGCAGTTCTTC; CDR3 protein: CASSSLLLAESYNEQFF
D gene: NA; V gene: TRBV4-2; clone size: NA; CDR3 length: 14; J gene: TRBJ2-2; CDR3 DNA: TGTGCCAGCAGCCAAGATCTCCTATTAGGGGAGCTGTTTTTT; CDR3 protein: CASSQDLLLGELFF
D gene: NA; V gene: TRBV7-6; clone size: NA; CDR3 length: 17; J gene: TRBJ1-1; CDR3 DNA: TGTGCCAGCAGCTTAGCTCATGGCGGGACCATGAACACTGAAGCTTTCTTT; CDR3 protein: CASSLAHGGTMNTEAFF
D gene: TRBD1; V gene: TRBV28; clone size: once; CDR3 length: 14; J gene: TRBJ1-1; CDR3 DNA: TGTGCCAGCAGTTTAGGGACAGGGGGCACTGAAGCTTTCTTT; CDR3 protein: CASSLGTGGTEAFF
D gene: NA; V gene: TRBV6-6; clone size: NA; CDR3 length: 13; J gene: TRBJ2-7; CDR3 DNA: TGTGCCAGCACAATTACCCAGGGCTGGGAGCAGTACTTC; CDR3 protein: CASTITQGWEQYF
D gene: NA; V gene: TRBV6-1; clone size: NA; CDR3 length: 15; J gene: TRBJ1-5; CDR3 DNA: TGTGCCAGCGGGTTCGGGAAAACAGCCTATCAGCCCCAGCATTTT; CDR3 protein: CASGFGKTAYQPQHF
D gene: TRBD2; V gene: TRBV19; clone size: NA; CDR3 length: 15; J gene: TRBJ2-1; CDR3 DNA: TGTGCCAGTACTCCCTACCTGACTAGCGGCCTTGAGCAGTTCTTC; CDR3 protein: CASTPYLTSGLEQFF
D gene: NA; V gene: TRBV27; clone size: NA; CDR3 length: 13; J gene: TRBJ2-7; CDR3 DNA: TGTGCCAGCAGCCACACAGGGAGTTACGAGCAGTACTTC; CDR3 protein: CASSHTGSYEQYF
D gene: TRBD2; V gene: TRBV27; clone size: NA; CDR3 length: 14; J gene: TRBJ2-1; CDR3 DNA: TGTGCCAGCAGTTTCCTTGGGGGGGATAATGAGCAGTTCTTC; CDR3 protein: CASSFLGGDNEQFF
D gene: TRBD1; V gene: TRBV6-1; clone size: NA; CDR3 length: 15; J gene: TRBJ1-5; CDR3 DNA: TGTGCCAGCAGTGGCCGACAGGGGAGCAATCAGCCCCAGCATTTT; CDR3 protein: CASSGRQGSNQPQHF
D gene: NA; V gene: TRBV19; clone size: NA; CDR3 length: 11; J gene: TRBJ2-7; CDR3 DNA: TGTGCCAGTGGGAGGTACGACGAGCAGTACTTC; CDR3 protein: CASGRYDEQYF
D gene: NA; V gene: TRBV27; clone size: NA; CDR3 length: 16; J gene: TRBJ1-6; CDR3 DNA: TGTGCCAGCAGTCCACAGGGTGCAGTCGGGGATTCACCCCTCCACTTT; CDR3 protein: CASSPQGAVGDSPLHF
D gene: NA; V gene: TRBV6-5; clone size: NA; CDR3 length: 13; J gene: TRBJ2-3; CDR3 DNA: TGTGCCAGCAGTCTAGGGGGCACAGATACGCAGTATTTT; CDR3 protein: CASSLGGTDTQYF
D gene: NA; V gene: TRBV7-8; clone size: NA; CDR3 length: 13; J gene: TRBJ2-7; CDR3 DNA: TGTGCCAGCAGCACACAGGGCCCCTACGAGCAGTACTTC; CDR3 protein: CASSTQGPYEQYF
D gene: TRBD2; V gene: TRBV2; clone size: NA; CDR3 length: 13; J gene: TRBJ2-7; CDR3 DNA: TGTGCCAGCCTGACTAGCGGGAGGCGAGAGCAGTACTTC; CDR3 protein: CASLTSGRREQYF
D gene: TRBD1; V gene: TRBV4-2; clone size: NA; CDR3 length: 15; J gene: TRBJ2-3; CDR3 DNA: TGTGCCAGCAGCCAAAAGACAGGGTTGGAAGATACGCAGTATTTT; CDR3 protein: CASSQKTGLEDTQYF
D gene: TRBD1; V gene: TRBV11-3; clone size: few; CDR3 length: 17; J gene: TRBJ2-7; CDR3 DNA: TGTGCCAGCAGCTTAGGAGCTACGACAGGGGCCCTCGACGAGCAGTACTTC; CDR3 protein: CASSLGATTGALDEQYF
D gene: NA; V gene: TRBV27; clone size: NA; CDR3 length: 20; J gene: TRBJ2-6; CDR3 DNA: TGTGCCAGCAGTTTCCGGGATCGGACTCGGGTAGGCTCTGGGGCCAACGTCCTGACTTTC; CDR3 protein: CASSFRDRTRVGSGANVLTF
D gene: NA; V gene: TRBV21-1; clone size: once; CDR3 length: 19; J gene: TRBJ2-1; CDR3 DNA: TGTGCCAGCAGCAAAGTAGGGCTAGCGGGAGTCATAGCCTACAATGAGCAGTTCTTC; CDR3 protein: CASSKVGLAGVIAYNEQFF
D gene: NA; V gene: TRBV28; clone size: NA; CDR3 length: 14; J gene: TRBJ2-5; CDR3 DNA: TGTGCCAGCAGTTCCCTCCCCGGAGCCAGGACCCAGTACTTC; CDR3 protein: CASSSLPGARTQYF
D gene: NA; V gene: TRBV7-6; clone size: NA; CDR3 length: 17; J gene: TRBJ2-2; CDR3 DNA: TGTGCCAGCAGCTTAGCGATGGGGGGACCCAACACCGGGGAGCTGTTTTTT; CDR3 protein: CASSLAMGGPNTGELFF
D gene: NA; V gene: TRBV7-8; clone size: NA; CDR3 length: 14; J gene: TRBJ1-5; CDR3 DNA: TGTGCCAGCAGCTTAGCAGGGAGGGGGCAGCCCCAGCATTTT; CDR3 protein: CASSLAGRGQPQHF
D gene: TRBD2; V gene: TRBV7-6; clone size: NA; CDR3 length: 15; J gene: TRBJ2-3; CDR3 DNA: TGTGCCAGCAGCTTAGCTAGCGGGAGGGGAGATACGCAGTATTTT; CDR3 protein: CASSLASGRGDTQYF
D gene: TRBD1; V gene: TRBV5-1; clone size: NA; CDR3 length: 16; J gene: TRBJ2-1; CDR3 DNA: TGCGCCAGCAGCCCACCCGGGGGACAGGGGGCGGGTGAGCAGTTCTTC; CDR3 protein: CASSPPGGQGAGEQFF
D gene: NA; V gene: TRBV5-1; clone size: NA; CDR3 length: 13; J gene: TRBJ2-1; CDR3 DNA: TGCGCCAGCACGAAGAACAGGTTGGATGAGCAGTTCTTC; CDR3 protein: CASTKNRLDEQFF
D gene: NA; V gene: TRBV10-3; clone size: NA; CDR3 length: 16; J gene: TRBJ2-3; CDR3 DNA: TGTGCCATCACCTCGGCGGCGGCCTCGGACACAGATACGCAGTATTTT; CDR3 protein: CAITSAAASDTDTQYF
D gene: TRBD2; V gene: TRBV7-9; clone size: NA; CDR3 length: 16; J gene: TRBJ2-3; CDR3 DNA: TGTGCCAGCAGCTCTCAGACTAGCGGACTCTGGGATACGCAGTATTTT; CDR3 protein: CASSSQTSGLWDTQYF
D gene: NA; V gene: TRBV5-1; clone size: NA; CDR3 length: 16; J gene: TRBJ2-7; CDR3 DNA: TGCGCCAGCAGCCCGTCGAGGGCACCGATTGACTACGAGCAGTACTTC; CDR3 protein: CASSPSRAPIDYEQYF
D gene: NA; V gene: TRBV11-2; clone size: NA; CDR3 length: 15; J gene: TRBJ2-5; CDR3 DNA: TGTGCCAGCAGCTTAGGGGCCACAGGTCCAGAGACCCAGTACTTC; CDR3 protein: CASSLGATGPETQYF
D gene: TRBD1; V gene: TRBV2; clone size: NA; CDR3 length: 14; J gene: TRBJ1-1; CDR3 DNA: TGTGCCAGCGGGGAAGGACAGGGGTTATCTGAAGCTTTCTTT; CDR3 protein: CASGEGQGLSEAFF
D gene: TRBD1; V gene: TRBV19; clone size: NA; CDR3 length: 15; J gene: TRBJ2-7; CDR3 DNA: TGTGCCAGTAGCAGAACAGGGGTTGGAACCTACGAGCAGTACTTC; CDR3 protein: CASSRTGVGTYEQYF
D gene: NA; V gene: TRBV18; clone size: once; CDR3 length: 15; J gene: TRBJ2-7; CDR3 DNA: TGTGCCAGCTCACCTGCCCGGGGGTTAGCCTACGAGCAGTACTTC; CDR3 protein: CASSPARGLAYEQYF
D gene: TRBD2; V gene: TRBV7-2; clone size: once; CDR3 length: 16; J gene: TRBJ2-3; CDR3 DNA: TGTGCCAGCAGCTTAGACTCTAGCGGGGGAGGCGATACGCAGTATTTT; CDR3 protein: CASSLDSSGGGDTQYF
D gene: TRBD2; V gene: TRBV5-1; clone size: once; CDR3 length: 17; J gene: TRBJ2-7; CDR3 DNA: TGCGCCAGCAGCAAGGGACTAGCGGGAGAGGGGTCCTACGAGCAGTACTTC; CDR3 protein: CASSKGLAGEGSYEQYF
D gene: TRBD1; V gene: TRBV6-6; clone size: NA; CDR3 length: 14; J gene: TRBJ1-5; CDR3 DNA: TGTGCCAGCAACCCCGGGACAGTGAATCAGCCCCAGCATTTT; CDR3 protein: CASNPGTVNQPQHF